The next 3 T cell receptor beta chains were all read from a single sample in a study of T cell responses to AZD1222 COVID-19 vaccine. TCRdb's table, derived via immunoSEQ multiplex PCR, lists solely in-frame clones and lacks some. The sample consists of about 99,000 clones, nearly 95% of them appearing once. The sequences come from peripheral blood, collected on day 0 of AZD1222 vaccination. These receptors all come from an adult in good health.

The chain carries TRBV5-1 and TRBJ1-1; 7 positions agree with TRBD1. Germline values: CDR1 SGHRS, CDR2 YFSETQ. This CDR3 contains 15 residues. V was pared by 0 bases and J by 2 bases, with 4 bases of the junction left unmatched. DNA for the CDR3: TGCGCCAGCAGCTTGGCCGGGACAGTCAACACTGAAGCTTTCTTT. Translated, it gives CASSLAGTVNTEAFF.

This chain connects TRBV21-1 to TRBJ2-1. TRBV21-1 is a known pseudogene. The length of the CDR3 is 15 residues. CDR3: CASSHPWCWCNEQFF. CDR3 DNA sequence: TGTGCCAGCAGCCACCCATGGTGTTGGTGCAATGAGCAGTTCTTC.

The chain has TRBV10-2 and TRBJ2-3; TRBD1 is a possible D gene (5 bases). V was cut by 4 bases and J by 6 bases, with 11 bases left in between. The germline V gene encodes CDR1 WSHSY and CDR2 SAAADI. The CDR3 has 13 residues. For the CDR3, the DNA is TGCGCCAGCAGTGCTCAGGGTCGGGATACGCAGTATTTT. Its translation is CASSAQGRDTQYF.